These T cell receptor beta chains were read from a single sample in a study of tumor-infiltrating lymphocytes in primary liver carcinoma. TCRdb used MiXCR to reprocess the multiplex PCR reads, holding one entry per CDR3 protein. The sample yields more than 150,000 distinct CDR3 sequences, 60% seen once. The specimen sequenced was peripheral blood. The receptors derive from a man aged 40-50 years with primary liver carcinoma and hepatitis B virus infection. The CDR3 runs from the conserved cysteine through the conserved F or W. Fields, in order: J gene, V gene, D gene, clone size, CDR3 DNA, CDR3 protein. A D gene is named only where the DNA matches it firmly. Size is omitted from some rows. Given values are once, few, many or a class for expanded clones.

TRBJ2-7,TRBV7-9,TRBD1,NA,TGTGCCAGTAAAGGGACAGGGTTTACTTACGAGCAGTACTTC,CASKGTGFTYEQYF
TRBJ2-4,TRBV10-3,TRBD2,NA,TGTGCCATCAGTGAGCGGGTGTCTAGCGGGAGTGGGGACATTCAGTACTTC,CAISERVSSGSGDIQYF
TRBJ2-3,TRBV29-1,NA,NA,TGCAGCGTTGGGGAAAAGACAGATACGCAGTATTTT,CSVGEKTDTQYF
TRBJ1-1,TRBV6-1,NA,few,TGTGCCAGCAGGGATGGACAGTTGGGTACAAGTCGGGCTGAAGCTTTCTTT,CASRDGQLGTSRAEAFF
TRBJ2-1,TRBV6-5,TRBD1,few,TGTGCCAGCAGTTCCGGGACAGGGTGGTACAATGAGCAGTTCTTC,CASSSGTGWYNEQFF
TRBJ2-1,TRBV4-1,NA,NA,TGCGCCAGCCAGACTGGCATCGACAATGAGCAGTTCTTC,CASQTGIDNEQFF
TRBJ1-4,TRBV6-1,TRBD1,NA,TGTGCCAGTTCGGACAGGGGGTCTGAAAAACTGTTTTTT,CASSDRGSEKLFF
TRBJ2-1,TRBV11-2,NA,many,TGTGCCAGCAGCTCCTACAGGGGAGGGAATGAGCAGTTCTTC,CASSSYRGGNEQFF
TRBJ2-2,TRBV12-3/TRBV12-4,NA,NA,TGTGCCAGCACGGTAGCGGAGGGGATCACCGGGGAGCTGTTTTTT,CASTVAEGITGELFF
TRBJ2-7,TRBV28,NA,NA,TGTGCCAGCAGTTCTAGGCCCTACGAGCGGTACTTC,CASSSRPYERYF
TRBJ2-3,TRBV29-1,TRBD2,NA,TGCAGCGTCCATCCGGGGGGGACGCCTGATACGCAGTATTTT,CSVHPGGTPDTQYF
TRBJ2-1,TRBV6-1,TRBD2,NA,TGTGCCAGCACCAGACCGCTAGCGGGAGTTAATAATGAGCAGTTCTTC,CASTRPLAGVNNEQFF
TRBJ1-5,TRBV28,TRBD1,NA,TGTGCCAGCAGCCGTGACAGGGGGAAGGATCGCAATCAGTCCCAGCATTTT,CASSRDRGKDRNQSQHF
TRBJ2-1,TRBV12-3/TRBV12-4,TRBD2,few,TGTGCCACCACTAGCGACACCCACAATGAGCAGTTCTTC,CATTSDTHNEQFF
TRBJ2-7,TRBV12-3/TRBV12-4,NA,NA,TGTGCCAGCAGTTCGGCTAGCGCAGATCTCTCCTACGAGCAGTACTTC,CASSSASADLSYEQYF
TRBJ2-2,TRBV11-2,NA,NA,TGTGCCAGCAGCTTACGACAAGCGGGTACCTGGTTGTTTTTT,CASSLRQAGTWLFF
TRBJ2-2,TRBV6-5,TRBD2,NA,TGTGCCTGCAGTCCCCGGGGAGCGGGAGAGGTCGGGGAGCTGTTTTTT,CACSPRGAGEVGELFF
TRBJ2-2,TRBV6-2/TRBV6-3,TRBD2,once,TGTGCCAGCAGTTACTTTTTAGCGGGAGACACCGTGGAGCTGTTTTTT,CASSYFLAGDTVELFF
TRBJ2-1,TRBV6-1,NA,NA,TGTGCGTACAGGGTGTGGTACAATGAGCAGTTCTTC,CAYRVWYNEQFF
TRBJ2-3,TRBV5-4,NA,NA,TGTGCCAGCAGCTTGGGCTGGGGGGGACACAGCACAGATACGCAGTATTTT,CASSLGWGGHSTDTQYF
TRBJ2-6,TRBV4-1,NA,NA,TGCGCCAGGGGTACCGGGGCCAGCGTCCTGACTTTC,CARGTGASVLTF
TRBJ2-3,TRBV11-2,NA,many,TGTGCCAGCAGCTTAGTGGCTAACATAAACACAGATACGCAGTATTTT,CASSLVANINTDTQYF
TRBJ2-1,TRBV11-3,TRBD2,NA,TGTGCCAGCAGCTTATTACCGGGACTAGCGGGACAATACAATGAGCAGTTCTTC,CASSLLPGLAGQYNEQFF
TRBJ2-3,TRBV7-9,TRBD2,NA,TGTGCCAGCAGCTTCCTAGCGGGAGGTGGTGTAGATACGCAGTATTTT,CASSFLAGGGVDTQYF
TRBJ2-7,TRBV6-2/TRBV6-3,TRBD2,NA,TGTGCCAGCAGTTTAACTAGCGGGAGGATAGACGAGCAGTACTTC,CASSLTSGRIDEQYF
TRBJ2-5,TRBV30,NA,NA,TGTGCCTGGGGGTTTCAAGAGACCCAGTACTTC,CAWGFQETQYF
TRBJ1-1,TRBV6-2/TRBV6-3,NA,NA,TGTGCCAGCAGTTACCACGTCGAGGCCCCGATAGGGAACACTGAAGCTTTCTTT,CASSYHVEAPIGNTEAFF
TRBJ2-7,TRBV5-1,NA,NA,TGCGCCAGCAGCTTTCCGGGGATAGGCGAGCAGTACTTC,CASSFPGIGEQYF
TRBJ2-1,TRBV7-9,TRBD2,few,TGTGCCAGCAGCTTTGGCGGGAGGGGTAACAATGAGCAGTTCTTC,CASSFGGRGNNEQFF
TRBJ1-1,TRBV12-3/TRBV12-4,NA,NA,TGTGCCAGCAGTCCCGACCTAAACACTGAAGCTTTCTTT,CASSPDLNTEAFF
TRBJ2-7,TRBV6-5,NA,NA,TGTGCCAGCAGTTACTCAGGCGCTTCCGGGGTCGAGCAGTACTTC,CASSYSGASGVEQYF
TRBJ2-5,TRBV11-2,TRBD2,many,TGTGCCAGCAGGGGCGGGTCGTGGCTAGCGGAAGAGACCCAGTACTTC,CASRGGSWLAEETQYF
TRBJ2-7,TRBV10-1,TRBD2,many,TGCGCCAGCAGTGAGAGCCTAGCGGCAGGCTACGAGCAGTACTTC,CASSESLAAGYEQYF
TRBJ2-7,TRBV11-1,NA,NA,TGTGCCAGCTGTTTCGACGGACAGTTCTCCTACGAGCAGTACTTC,CASCFDGQFSYEQYF
TRBJ1-2,TRBV10-3,TRBD1,few,TGTGCCATCAGTCGGGACAGGGAAGAAGGCGGCTACACCTTC,CAISRDREEGGYTF
TRBJ2-2,TRBV5-6,NA,NA,TGTGCCAGCAGCTTGAGGTGGGGAGGACACGGGGAGCTGCTTTTT,CASSLRWGGHGELLF
TRBJ2-3,TRBV11-2,NA,NA,TGTGCCAGCAGCCTGGACGGGGTTTCAGATACGCAGTATTTT,CASSLDGVSDTQYF
TRBJ1-1,TRBV11-1,NA,many,TGTGCCAGCAGCTTGAATCCAGGCAGCGTGGGAGCTTTCTTT,CASSLNPGSVGAFF
TRBJ2-3,TRBV12-3/TRBV12-4,NA,NA,TGTGCCAGCAGTACATTCGTCCCCTCCCGGTCCACAGATACGCGGTATTTT,CASSTFVPSRSTDTRYF
TRBJ2-1,TRBV7-8,NA,few,TGTGCCAGCAGCTTAGGAGGGGGGCGGTTCAATGAGCAGTTCTTC,CASSLGGGRFNEQFF
TRBJ2-1,TRBV6-2/TRBV6-3,NA,many,TGTGCCAGCAGTTGGGGTAATGAGCAGTTCTTC,CASSWGNEQFF
TRBJ2-3,TRBV12-3/TRBV12-4,NA,NA,TGTGCCAGCAGCCGACCCCGGGACGGAGGCACAGTTACGCAGTATTTT,CASSRPRDGGTVTQYF
TRBJ2-4,TRBV5-6,NA,NA,TGTGCCAGCAGCTTGATGCAGGTGGAACCTGCTCTCTCAACCCCTCAGTACTTC,CASSLMQVEPALSTPQYF
TRBJ2-5,TRBV11-2,NA,NA,TGCGCCAGCAGCCTTCGCTTCCTGGTAGAGACCCAGTACTTC,CASSLRFLVETQYF
TRBJ2-1,TRBV6-1,NA,NA,TGTACCAGCAGTGGGGGGACTAGGGACAGAGGGCGGTATGAGCAGTTCTTC,CTSSGGTRDRGRYEQFF
TRBJ2-1,TRBV5-6,TRBD2,NA,TGTGCCAGCAGCTCCGGGACTAGTGATTATGAGCAGTTCTTC,CASSSGTSDYEQFF
TRBJ2-1,TRBV10-3,TRBD2,NA,TGTGCCATCGGTGTTAAGGAGCGGGAAGGGAATGAGCAGTTCTTC,CAIGVKEREGNEQFF
TRBJ2-1,TRBV11-3,NA,many,TGTGCCAGCAGCCCCGGGACTTATTTTTCCCGGGAGCAGTTCTTC,CASSPGTYFSREQFF
TRBJ1-1,TRBV12-3/TRBV12-4,NA,few,TGTGCCAGCAGTTTCGGGGTGAAGGGTGAAGCTTTCTTT,CASSFGVKGEAFF
TRBJ2-5,TRBV12-3/TRBV12-4,TRBD1,NA,TGTGCCATCAGCTTATGGGCAGGGGGAGAGACCCAGGACTTC,CAISLWAGGETQDF
TRBJ2-5,TRBV19,NA,NA,TGTGCCAGTAGTAGGGGCAGGCAACAAGAGACCCAGTACTTC,CASSRGRQQETQYF
TRBJ2-7,TRBV10-2,NA,few,TGCGCCAGCAGTGTGGGGGGAGGACACAACTACGAGCAGTACTTC,CASSVGGGHNYEQYF
TRBJ2-1,TRBV4-1,NA,NA,TGCGCCAGCAGCCAAGATCGACTTTCCCCCTACAATGAGCAGTTCTTC,CASSQDRLSPYNEQFF
TRBJ2-7,TRBV11-2,TRBD2,NA,TGTGCCAGCAGCGCAGTACTGGGACTATACGAGCAGTACTTC,CASSAVLGLYEQYF
TRBJ2-1,TRBV29-1,NA,NA,TGCGGCGTTGAAAGTCCAAGCTCCTACAATGAGCAGTTCTTC,CGVESPSSYNEQFF
TRBJ2-1,TRBV7-9,TRBD2,NA,TGTGCCAGCAGCTTACGACTAGCGGGGCCCAGCTCCTACAATGAGCAGTTCTTC,CASSLRLAGPSSYNEQFF
TRBJ2-1,TRBV14,NA,few,TGTGCCAGCAGCGTCATCCGGGACCCCAAATACAATGAGCAGTTCTTC,CASSVIRDPKYNEQFF
TRBJ2-1,TRBV12-3/TRBV12-4,NA,once,TGTGCCAGCACAGGCAACAATGAGCAGTTCTTC,CASTGNNEQFF
TRBJ1-6,TRBV6-1,TRBD1,once,TGTGCCAGCAGTGATTTAGCGGGACAGGGGTTTTCACCCCTCCACTTT,CASSDLAGQGFSPLHF